The clone carrying this TCR beta chain was seen at least ten times. Antigen: not known. This entry comes from a study of T-cell reconstitution after alpha-beta-depleted transplantation in children. Preparation of the TCRbeta library involved a method that used unique molecular identifiers. A single record per CDR3 protein comes from TCRdb applying MiXCR to the PCR reads. This sample has just under 250,000 distinct CDR3 sequences, with around 25% found just once. General study findings and limits: Among T cells one year after transplant, newly produced cells accounted for most counts and diversity. For some patients, TCRbeta diversity was high at day 60 because of recipient T cells and thymic progenitors that survived. Reportedly, only several hundred clones from non-depleted graft cells drove alpha-beta T-cell counts at about two months.

The germline gives CDR1 SGHTA, CDR2 FQGNSA. V dropped 4 bases and J dropped 2 bases, with 12 bases sitting between them. CDR3 length: 14 amino acids. The chain carries TRBV7-2 and TRBJ2-7; D might be TRBD1 (6 bases). The sequence was collected from a girl aged 2-10 years with Fanconi anemia, due to receive a stem cell transplant. The input for sequencing was PBMCs, taken before TCRalphabeta/CD19-depleted stem cell transplant. Here the CDR3 DNA reads TGTGCCAGCAGCTCACAGACAGGTACCTACGAGCAGTACTTC. Its translation: CASSSQTGTYEQYF.